The rows below give T cell receptor beta chains drawn from one sample of a study of T cell responses to AZD1222 COVID-19 vaccine. TCRdb's table, derived via immunoSEQ multiplex PCR, lists solely in-frame clones and lacks some. The data hold about 120,000 clones, with roughly 88% observed a single time. Material: peripheral blood, obtained on day 0 of AZD1222 vaccination. The receptors originated from an adult in good health. The CDR3 runs from the conserved cysteine through the conserved F or W. Each record gives: CDR3 protein, CDR3 DNA, D gene, J gene, clone size, V gene. The D gene is left open where the match is weak. Clone sizes are given selectively: once, few, many, or a class where the clone is expanded.

CDR3aa: CATQNIWAGAKYNEQFF
CDR3nt: TGTGCCACCCAGAACATCTGGGCGGGGGCGAAATACAATGAGCAGTTCTTC
d_gene: NA
j_gene: TRBJ2-1
abundance: NA
v_gene: TRBV19

CDR3aa: CASSGPGQRPLRTQYF
CDR3nt: TGTGCCAGTAGTGGCCCGGGACAGCGGCCGCTGAGGACCCAGTACTTC
d_gene: TRBD1
j_gene: TRBJ2-5
abundance: NA
v_gene: TRBV19

CDR3aa: CATSDLSQGIGYTF
CDR3nt: TGTGCCACCAGTGATTTGTCCCAGGGAATTGGCTACACCTTC
d_gene: NA
j_gene: TRBJ1-2
abundance: once
v_gene: TRBV24-1

CDR3aa: CASSLVRGATNEKLFF
CDR3nt: TGTGCCAGCAGCTTAGTCAGGGGGGCAACTAATGAAAAACTGTTTTTT
d_gene: TRBD1
j_gene: TRBJ1-4
abundance: NA
v_gene: TRBV7-2

CDR3aa: CASSQDLGRYGYTF
CDR3nt: TGCGCCAGCAGCCAAGATTTGGGCAGATATGGCTACACCTTC
d_gene: NA
j_gene: TRBJ1-2
abundance: NA
v_gene: TRBV4-1

CDR3aa: CASSLSGQGNNQPQHF
CDR3nt: TGTGCCAGCAGTTTATCGGGACAGGGCAACAATCAGCCCCAGCATTTT
d_gene: TRBD1
j_gene: TRBJ1-5
abundance: NA
v_gene: TRBV27

CDR3aa: CASRRLVRNEQFF
CDR3nt: TGTGCCAGCAGAAGACTGGTACGCAATGAGCAGTTCTTC
d_gene: NA
j_gene: TRBJ2-1
abundance: few
v_gene: TRBV2

CDR3aa: CASSPKDPGRIGQPQHF
CDR3nt: TGTGCCAGCTCACCTAAAGATCCGGGGAGGATCGGTCAGCCCCAGCATTTT
d_gene: NA
j_gene: TRBJ1-5
abundance: NA
v_gene: TRBV18

CDR3aa: CASSRIESSYNEQFF
CDR3nt: TGTGCCAGCAGCCGGATAGAAAGCTCCTACAATGAGCAGTTCTTC
d_gene: NA
j_gene: TRBJ2-1
abundance: NA
v_gene: TRBV3-1/TRBV3-2

CDR3aa: CASSFGWTSGKPPYEQYF
CDR3nt: TGTGCCAGCAGCTTTGGGTGGACTAGCGGGAAACCCCCCTACGAGCAGTACTTC
d_gene: TRBD2
j_gene: TRBJ2-7
abundance: NA
v_gene: TRBV7-9

CDR3aa: CATSDSTGISGNTIYF
CDR3nt: TGTGCCACCAGTGATTCTACAGGGATCTCTGGAAACACCATATATTTT
d_gene: NA
j_gene: TRBJ1-3
abundance: medium-sized
v_gene: TRBV24-1

CDR3aa: CAGKRRRGDGYTF
CDR3nt: TGTGCCGGTAAAAGGAGGCGGGGTGATGGCTACACCTTC
d_gene: NA
j_gene: TRBJ1-2
abundance: NA
v_gene: TRBV12-3/TRBV12-4

CDR3aa: CASSPNPGVVNYGYTF
CDR3nt: TGTGCCAGCAGCCCGAACCCCGGGGTTGTCAACTATGGCTACACCTTC
d_gene: NA
j_gene: TRBJ1-2
abundance: once
v_gene: TRBV4-2

CDR3aa: CASSWVGPRKINQPQHF
CDR3nt: TGTGCCAGCAGCTGGGTAGGTCCTAGGAAAATTAATCAGCCCCAGCATTTT
d_gene: NA
j_gene: TRBJ1-5
abundance: NA
v_gene: TRBV28

CDR3aa: CASIFDRNHNSPLHF
CDR3nt: TGTGCCAGCATTTTTGACAGGAATCATAATTCACCCCTCCACTTT
d_gene: NA
j_gene: TRBJ1-6
abundance: NA
v_gene: TRBV2

CDR3aa: CASSRGTGLNTEAFF
CDR3nt: TGTGCCAGCAGCAGGGGGACAGGGCTGAACACTGAAGCTTTCTTT
d_gene: TRBD1
j_gene: TRBJ1-1
abundance: NA
v_gene: TRBV5-5

CDR3aa: CASSPPAGGPGNEQFF
CDR3nt: TGTGCCAGCAGCCCGCCAGCGGGGGGGCCGGGTAATGAGCAGTTCTTC
d_gene: TRBD2
j_gene: TRBJ2-1
abundance: NA
v_gene: TRBV7-3

CDR3aa: CASRPGTGEVGELFF
CDR3nt: TGTGCCAGTAGACCGGGGACAGGGGAGGTCGGGGAGCTGTTTTTT
d_gene: TRBD1
j_gene: TRBJ2-2
abundance: NA
v_gene: TRBV19

CDR3aa: CASSYGSRGKGEQYF
CDR3nt: TGTGCCAGCAGTTACGGTAGCAGGGGAAAGGGCGAGCAGTACTTC
d_gene: NA
j_gene: TRBJ2-7
abundance: NA
v_gene: TRBV6-5

CDR3aa: CASSPADKQAEAFF
CDR3nt: TGTGCCAGTAGTCCAGCGGACAAGCAGGCTGAAGCTTTCTTT
d_gene: NA
j_gene: TRBJ1-1
abundance: once
v_gene: TRBV19